One T cell receptor (beta chain) is described in this entry. Its specificity is unknown. The TRB libraries of cDNA were built by UMI-labeled 5' RACE. TCRdb re-called the 5' RACE reads, yielding one record per CDR3 amino acid sequence without DNA. In total, the table holds about 130,000 distinct CDR3 sequences. The data derive from a study of CXCR3-negative and CXCR3-positive naive CD8 T cells. Notes on the study in general: CXCR3-positive naive cells had more hydrophobic TRB CDR3s than CXCR3-negative naive cells.

This CDR3 contains 12 residues. Germline lookup yields CDR1 SEHNR and CDR2 FQNEAQ (reference sequence). Cells classed as naive CD8+ T cells were CD45RO-CCR7+CD27+CD95-. The sample was naive CXCR3+ CD8+ T cells from blood. As to subset: CD45RO-CCR7+CD27+CD95- naive CD8+ T cells expressing CXCR3 (TNR3+). The TCR sequence derives from a human donor in good health. Some clones in this sample may be carry-over from other donors' samples. The rearrangement joins TRBV7-9 to TRBJ2-1. The CDR3: CASSHTGNEQFF.